This TCR beta chain was captured by sequencing in a study of beta chain features in type 1 diabetes. In all sorted populations, purity surpassed 95%. This clone has just a few counts. Its specificity is unknown. The trim removed 6 bases at V and 0 bases at J, leaving 10 bases unmatched. The germline gives CDR1 MNHNY, CDR2 SVGAGI (reference sequence). This CDR3 has 16 amino acids. The study, taken as a whole, reports: TCRB CDR3 length was moderately but significantly reduced in all four CD4+ subsets of Type 1 diabetes patients. PCR could preferentially amplify shorter templates, alike in patients and controls. A pattern of fewer insertions and more deletions at VDJ junctions was seen in type 1 diabetes patients.

Sequencing targeted expressed TCRB transcripts, as all isolated RNA had been reverse transcribed. Profiling relied on immunoSEQ multiplex PCR, and the TCRdb table lists in-frame clones only, not all of them. The sample includes about 650,000 clones, 9.5% to 15% seen only once; the top ten take over 0.1%. Sequencing was done on a sample of naive CD4+ T cells from blood. The chain has TRBV6-6 and TRBJ2-7; TRBD1 agrees at 8 bases. The source is a young man with type 1 diabetes. CDR3 nucleotides: TGTGCCAGCAGAGGAACAGGGACAGGCAGCTCCTACGAGCAGTACTTC. This sequence encodes CASRGTGTGSSYEQYF.